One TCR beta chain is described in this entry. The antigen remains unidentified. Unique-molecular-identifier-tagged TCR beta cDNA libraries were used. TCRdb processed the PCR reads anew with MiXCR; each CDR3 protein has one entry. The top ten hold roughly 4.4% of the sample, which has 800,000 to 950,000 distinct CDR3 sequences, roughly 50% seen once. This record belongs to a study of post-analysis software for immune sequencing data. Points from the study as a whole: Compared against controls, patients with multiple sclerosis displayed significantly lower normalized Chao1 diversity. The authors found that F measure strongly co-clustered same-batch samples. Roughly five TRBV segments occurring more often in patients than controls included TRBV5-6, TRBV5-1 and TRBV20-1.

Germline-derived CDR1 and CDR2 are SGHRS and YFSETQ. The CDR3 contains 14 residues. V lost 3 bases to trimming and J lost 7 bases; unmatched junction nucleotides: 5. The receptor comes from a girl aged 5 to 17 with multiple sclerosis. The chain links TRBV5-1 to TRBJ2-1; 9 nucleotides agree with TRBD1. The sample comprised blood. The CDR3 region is CASSWTGTGNEQFF. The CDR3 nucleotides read TGCGCCAGCAGCTGGACCGGGACAGGGAATGAGCAGTTCTTC.